This is a list of T cell receptor beta chains from one sample in a study of blood T cell repertoires in COVID-19. The assay was immunoSEQ multiplex PCR, and TCRdb's table has in-frame clones only and misses some. The data contain roughly 190,000 clones, around four fifths of them singletons. The specimen was peripheral blood. These receptors all come from a woman in her seventies with COVID-19, enrolled during active disease. Both conserved end residues are part of each CDR3. Each record gives: clone size, D gene, J gene, V gene, CDR3 DNA, CDR3 protein. The D gene is left open where the match is weak. For some rows the clone size is stated as once, few or many, or as a class when expanded; others skip it.

size: .
D: TRBD1
J: TRBJ2-5
V: TRBV7-9
DNA: TGTGCCAGCAGCTTGGGACAGAGGGGTGAGACCCAGTACTTC
CDR3: CASSLGQRGETQYF

size: .
D: .
J: TRBJ2-1
V: TRBV6-5
DNA: TGTGCCAGCAGTTCCCCTAGAACGGCAATCAATGAGCAGTTCTTC
CDR3: CASSSPRTAINEQFF

size: .
D: .
J: TRBJ1-1
V: TRBV6-1
DNA: TGTGCCAGCAGTGAAGCGGCTTTTGAAGCTTTCTTT
CDR3: CASSEAAFEAFF

size: .
D: TRBD2
J: TRBJ2-3
V: TRBV5-1
DNA: TGCGCCAGCAGCGGCCCGACTAGCGGGAGCACAGATACGCAGTATTTT
CDR3: CASSGPTSGSTDTQYF

size: once
D: TRBD2
J: TRBJ2-7
V: TRBV5-4
DNA: TGTGCCAGCAGCTTCGGGACTAGCGTGGAGTACGAGCAGTACTTC
CDR3: CASSFGTSVEYEQYF

size: .
D: .
J: TRBJ1-2
V: TRBV30
DNA: TGTGCCTGGAGTACAGACATCTATGGCTACACCTTC
CDR3: CAWSTDIYGYTF

size: once
D: TRBD1
J: TRBJ1-1
V: TRBV19
DNA: TGTGCCAGTAGTATAGAGGCAGGACAGGGGACTGAAGCTTTCTTT
CDR3: CASSIEAGQGTEAFF

size: .
D: TRBD1
J: TRBJ1-6
V: TRBV9
DNA: TGTGCCAGCAGCGTAGGAGGGACAGGGGATTCACCCCTCCACTTT
CDR3: CASSVGGTGDSPLHF

size: .
D: TRBD1
J: TRBJ1-5
V: TRBV19
DNA: TGTGCCAGTAAGTGGGGACAGGGGGACCAGCCCCAGCATTTT
CDR3: CASKWGQGDQPQHF

size: .
D: .
J: TRBJ1-1
V: TRBV6-1
DNA: TGTGCCAGCAGTGAAAGGTGGGGGCCACCTGAAGCTTTCTTT
CDR3: CASSERWGPPEAFF

size: .
D: TRBD1
J: TRBJ1-2
V: TRBV2
DNA: TGTGCCAGCAGTTCTACAGGGGTGGGAAGCTATGGCTACACCTTC
CDR3: CASSSTGVGSYGYTF

size: .
D: TRBD1
J: TRBJ1-2
V: TRBV19
DNA: TGTGCCAGTAGTAACAGGGGGTTAGACTATGGCTACACCTTC
CDR3: CASSNRGLDYGYTF

size: .
D: .
J: TRBJ2-3
V: TRBV29-1
DNA: TGCAGCGTTTTCACAGCCGTAGATACGCAGTATTTT
CDR3: CSVFTAVDTQYF

size: .
D: .
J: TRBJ2-5
V: TRBV29-1
DNA: TGCAGCGCCGGGGGTCGGGAGACCCAGTACTTC
CDR3: CSAGGRETQYF

size: .
D: .
J: TRBJ1-1
V: TRBV28
DNA: TGTGCCAGCCGACCTTTTCAGGGTGACACTGAAGCTTTCTTT
CDR3: CASRPFQGDTEAFF

size: .
D: TRBD1
J: TRBJ1-1
V: TRBV19
DNA: TGTGCCAGTAGTATGCCCCAGGGGGCGCATACGGGAAGAGCTTTCTTT
CDR3: CASSMPQGAHTGRAFF

size: .
D: .
J: TRBJ2-1
V: TRBV3-1/TRBV3-2
DNA: TGTGCCAGCAGCCAAGAAGTCAGGCATGAGCAGTTCTTC
CDR3: CASSQEVRHEQFF

size: once
D: .
J: TRBJ1-5
V: TRBV7-2
DNA: TGTGCCAGCAGCTTTTCGCGTAGCAATCAGCCCCAGCATTTT
CDR3: CASSFSRSNQPQHF

size: .
D: .
J: TRBJ1-1
V: TRBV6-6
DNA: TGTGCCAGCAGCCCCAGACAGTCACCCCTGAACACTGAAGCTTTCTTT
CDR3: CASSPRQSPLNTEAFF

size: .
D: TRBD1
J: TRBJ2-5
V: TRBV29-1
DNA: TGCAGCGTTGAGACCCTCACAGGGGGCGCACAGACCCAGTACTTC
CDR3: CSVETLTGGAQTQYF

size: .
D: .
J: TRBJ2-3
V: TRBV7-8
DNA: TGTGCCAGCAGCCCTACCCTTTCTAGTTTCGCGGGCCTCACAGATACGCAGTATTTT
CDR3: CASSPTLSSFAGLTDTQYF

size: .
D: .
J: TRBJ2-1
V: TRBV11-2
DNA: TGTGCCAGCAGCCCGTCTGGCGGGACGAACGAGCAGTTCTTC
CDR3: CASSPSGGTNEQFF

size: .
D: .
J: TRBJ1-1
V: TRBV12-3/TRBV12-4
DNA: TGTGCCAGCAGTTTGACCGGCGGCGAAGCTTTCTTT
CDR3: CASSLTGGEAFF

size: .
D: TRBD2
J: TRBJ2-7
V: TRBV24-1
DNA: TGTGCCACCAGTGAAGCTAGCGGAGGCTACGAGCAGTACTTC
CDR3: CATSEASGGYEQYF

size: .
D: .
J: TRBJ1-1
V: TRBV5-1
DNA: TGCGCCAGCTCAAGGGAGGGGGGCACTGAAGCTTTCTTT
CDR3: CASSREGGTEAFF

size: .
D: .
J: TRBJ1-1
V: TRBV10-3
DNA: TGTGCCATCAGTGAGTCGGGGGCGGGTTCTTCGATTTTT
CDR3: CAISESGAGSSIF

size: .
D: .
J: TRBJ2-3
V: TRBV7-6
DNA: TGTGCCAGCAGCCCCAGCCAGGGCAGCACAGATACGCAGTATTTT
CDR3: CASSPSQGSTDTQYF

size: .
D: TRBD1
J: TRBJ2-5
V: TRBV5-1
DNA: TGCGCCAGCAGCTTGTTAGGGACAGGCCAAGAGACCCAGTACTTC
CDR3: CASSLLGTGQETQYF

size: .
D: TRBD2
J: TRBJ2-2
V: TRBV7-7
DNA: TGTGCCAGCAGCCTACTAGCGGACACCGGGGAGCTGTTTTTT
CDR3: CASSLLADTGELFF

size: .
D: .
J: TRBJ2-6
V: TRBV9
DNA: TGTGCCAGCTGCCCCCGAGGCCCCTCTGGGGCCAACGTCCTGACTTTC
CDR3: CASCPRGPSGANVLTF

size: .
D: .
J: TRBJ1-1
V: TRBV18
DNA: TGTGCCAGCTCCCTTTCTACAGACGTCCGGGAAGCTTTCTTT
CDR3: CASSLSTDVREAFF

size: .
D: .
J: TRBJ2-1
V: TRBV7-9
DNA: TGTGCCAGCAGCTTAGCAATCGCTACCAGGGATGAGCAGTTCTTC
CDR3: CASSLAIATRDEQFF

size: .
D: .
J: TRBJ2-7
V: TRBV14
DNA: TGTGCCAGCAGCCCCGAGATCGAGCAGTACTTC
CDR3: CASSPEIEQYF

size: few
D: TRBD1
J: TRBJ1-2
V: TRBV7-2
DNA: TGTGCCAGCAGCTATGACAGGGCCTATGGCTACACCTTC
CDR3: CASSYDRAYGYTF

size: .
D: .
J: TRBJ1-2
V: TRBV18
DNA: TGTGCCAGCGCACCGGGGGCCAACTATGGCTACACCTTC
CDR3: CASAPGANYGYTF

size: .
D: TRBD2
J: TRBJ2-3
V: TRBV2
DNA: TGTGCCAGCAGTACTAGCGGGGAAGTCACAGATACGCAGTATTTT
CDR3: CASSTSGEVTDTQYF

size: .
D: TRBD1
J: TRBJ2-7
V: TRBV30
DNA: TGTGCCTGGAGTCAGGGGGCCTCCTACGAGCAGTACTTC
CDR3: CAWSQGASYEQYF

size: .
D: .
J: TRBJ2-5
V: TRBV28
DNA: TGTGCCAGCGCGTGGGGCAGCTACCAAGAGACCCAGTACTTC
CDR3: CASAWGSYQETQYF

size: once
D: .
J: TRBJ2-4
V: TRBV27
DNA: TGTGCCAGCAGGCGTACCCCCACGAACACCCTGGGAGAGAACATTCAGTACTTC
CDR3: CASRRTPTNTLGENIQYF

size: .
D: .
J: TRBJ1-1
V: TRBV5-6
DNA: TGTGCCAGCAGCCTGCCTACAGGGCCCCCAACTGAAGCTTTCTTT
CDR3: CASSLPTGPPTEAFF

size: once
D: TRBD1
J: TRBJ1-2
V: TRBV10-3
DNA: TGTGCCATCAGTAGACAGGGGGCGCCTGATGGCTACACCTTC
CDR3: CAISRQGAPDGYTF

size: .
D: .
J: TRBJ1-5
V: TRBV12-5
DNA: TGTGCTAGCTCCCAGGCTTTGGGGCCCCAGCATTTT
CDR3: CASSQALGPQHF

size: once
D: TRBD1
J: TRBJ1-4
V: TRBV27
DNA: TGTGCCAGCAGTCCCCTCCGGACAGGGAGCCTCTATAATGAAAAACTGTTTTTT
CDR3: CASSPLRTGSLYNEKLFF

size: .
D: TRBD1
J: TRBJ1-2
V: TRBV2
DNA: TGTGCCAGCAGGACAGGGGCGAGTGACTATGGCTACACCTTC
CDR3: CASRTGASDYGYTF

size: .
D: .
J: TRBJ1-1
V: TRBV28
DNA: TGTGCCAGCAGTTTAATTTGGAGTTGGTACAAAAGAGGGACTGAAGCTTTCTTT
CDR3: CASSLIWSWYKRGTEAFF